Listed here are 13 T cell receptor beta chains from one sample, sequenced in a study of cytomegalovirus exposure and HLA in healthy donors. A multiplex PCR was run with 60 Vbeta primers and 13 Jbeta primers. Here immunoSEQ multiplex PCR was the method, and the copy in TCRdb shows in-frame clones only, minus some. The sample has about 150,000 clones, roughly 85% seen once; the top ten hold about 7%. Specimen: PBMCs. The receptors were gathered from a man between 35 and 55 years old in good health and CMV-seropositive.

Written as DNA, the CDR3 is TGCGCCAGCAGAGGAGGTACGAACACCGGGGAGCTGTTTTTT. As protein: CASRGGTNTGELFF. The chain couples TRBV5-1 to TRBJ2-2; tentatively, D is TRBD2 (5 bases). The germline gives CDR1 SGHRS, CDR2 YFSETQ. The CDR3 runs 14 residues. Between the trimmed V and J ends, which lost 5 bases and 0 bases, there was a span of 8 bases.

The chain links TRBV19 to TRBJ2-3; D might be TRBD1 (5 bases). Germline CDR1 LNHDA, CDR2 SQIVND (reference sequence). This CDR3 has 14 residues. V lost 3 bases, J lost 1 base, and 8 bases lay in between. The CDR3 reads CASSMGPRTDTQYF. Written as DNA, the CDR3 is TGTGCCAGTAGTATGGGGCCCCGCACAGATACGCAGTATTTT.

The chain links TRBV12-5 to TRBJ1-1; 8 bases match TRBD1. Germline CDR1 and CDR2: LGHNT and FRNRAP. Unmatched junction bases numbered 7, after V lost 4 bases and J lost 0 bases. The length of the CDR3 is 16 residues. The CDR3 region has the DNA TGTGCTAGTGGTTCCGGGACAGGTGGAATGAACACTGAAGCTTTCTTT. The encoded protein is CASGSGTGGMNTEAFF.

The gene calls are TRBV28 and TRBJ1-1; 8 bases agree with TRBD1. The germline V gene has CDR1 MDHEN and CDR2 SYDVKM. The CDR3 consists of 16 residues. The V gene end was trimmed by 7 bases and the J gene end by 1 base; junction bases not matched to a gene: 11. CDR3 in DNA: TGTGCCAGCAACGCTCAGGGGGCGGATAGGAACACTGAAGCTTTCTTT. Its translation is CASNAQGADRNTEAFF.

V and J are TRBV6-1 and TRBJ2-5; possibly TRBD1 for D (5 bases). The assigned J gene may be wrong: the sequence end matches TRBJ2-7 better. CDR1 MNHNS and CDR2 SASEGT come from the germline V gene. CDR3 size: 14 residues. As DNA, the CDR3 is TGTGCCAGCAGTGAACTGGACACTTACTACGAGCAGTACTTC. Encoded protein: CASSELDTYYEQYF.

This chain connects TRBV6-5 to TRBJ1-2; 7 bases agree with TRBD1. V was pared by 0 bases and J by 7 bases, with 5 bases of the junction left unmatched. Germline values: CDR1 MNHEY, CDR2 SVGAGI. This CDR3 has 14 residues. This CDR3 is CASSYSDRFGGYTF. The CDR3 DNA reads TGTGCCAGCAGTTACTCGGACAGGTTTGGTGGCTACACCTTC.

The V gene is TRBV5-6, the J gene TRBJ2-7, with 10 bases that match TRBD1. The CDR3 totals 16 residues. J lost 3 bases, V lost 6 bases, and 12 bases had no gene match. The germline V gene encodes CDR1 SGHDT and CDR2 YYEEEE. CDR3 in amino acids: CASNWGGQGGIYEQYF. In nucleotides, the CDR3 is TGTGCCAGCAATTGGGGAGGACAGGGGGGTATCTACGAGCAGTACTTC. Full variable domain (outside the CDR3, taken from reference TRBV5-6 and TRBJ2-7): DAGVTQSPTHLIKTRGQQVTLRCSPKSGHDTVSWYQQALGQGPQFIFQYYEEEERQRGNFPDRFSGHQFPNYSSELNVNALLLGDSALYLCASNWGGQGGIYEQYFGPGTRLTVT.

This sequence joins TRBV18 and TRBJ1-1; D gene uncertain. V lost 2 bases to trimming and J lost 1 base, with 11 bases between them. Germline CDR1 KGHSH, CDR2 LQKENI. This CDR3 has 15 amino acids. This CDR3 reads CASSPGLRGNTEAFF. The DNA of the CDR3 is TGTGCCAGCTCACCAGGCCTAAGAGGGAACACTGAAGCTTTCTTT. Together with reference TRBV18 and TRBJ1-1, the CDR3 gives the full variable domain: NAGVMQNPRHLVRRRGQEARLRCSPMKGHSHVYWYRQLPEEGLKFMVYLQKENIIDESGMPKERFSAEFPKEGPSILRIQQVVRGDSAAYFCASSPGLRGNTEAFFGQGTRLTVV.

This clone has just a few counts. This rearrangement joins TRBV5-5 to TRBJ2-1; no firm D call. CDR3 length equals 12 residues. Deletions cut 3 bases from V and 7 bases from J, with 8 bases between. From germline, CDR1 is SGHKS and CDR2 YYEKEE (reference sequence). CDR3 in amino acids: CASSSKENEQFF. The DNA for the CDR3 is TGTGCCAGCAGCTCAAAAGAGAATGAGCAGTTCTTC.

The gene calls are TRBV4-2 and TRBJ1-2, with a tentative D call TRBD1 (6 bases). V dropped 4 bases and J dropped 2 bases, with 14 bases sitting between them. Germline V gives CDR1 LGHNA, CDR2 YNFKEQ. The CDR3 sequence is 15 residues long. CDR3 amino acids: CASSREGQPNYGYTF. The DNA of the CDR3 is TGTGCCAGCAGCCGCGAGGGACAACCGAACTATGGCTACACCTTC.

The chain couples TRBV9 to TRBJ2-2; TRBD2 aligns across 16 bases. Germline V gives CDR1 SGDLS, CDR2 YYNGEE. The J segment lost 5 bases and the V segment lost 4 bases, leaving 11 bases of the junction unmatched. CDR3 size: 19 residues. The CDR3: CASSSGTSGRARRTGELFF. CDR3 nucleotides: TGTGCCAGCAGCTCCGGGACTAGCGGGAGGGCCCGGAGGACCGGGGAGCTGTTTTTT.

This clone was counted once. The rearrangement links TRBV5-1 to TRBJ2-1; no clear D. This CDR3 is 13 amino acids long. V lost 7 bases and J lost 5, with 13 bases in between. Germline V gives CDR1 SGHRS, CDR2 YFSETQ. Here the CDR3 DNA reads TGCGCCAGCTTTGGAGCAGTAAACAATGAGCAGTTCTTC. Protein product: CASFGAVNNEQFF.

This chain links TRBV6-5 with TRBJ2-7, with D maybe TRBD2 (6 bases). Germline V gene sequence: CDR1 MNHEY, CDR2 SVGAGI. The CDR3 sequence is 13 residues long. The germline V and J ends were trimmed by 6 bases and 5 bases, with 14 bases remaining between them. The CDR3 sequence is CASSRWEEDEQYF. CDR3 nucleotides: TGTGCCAGCAGCCGCTGGGAGGAGGACGAGCAGTACTTC.